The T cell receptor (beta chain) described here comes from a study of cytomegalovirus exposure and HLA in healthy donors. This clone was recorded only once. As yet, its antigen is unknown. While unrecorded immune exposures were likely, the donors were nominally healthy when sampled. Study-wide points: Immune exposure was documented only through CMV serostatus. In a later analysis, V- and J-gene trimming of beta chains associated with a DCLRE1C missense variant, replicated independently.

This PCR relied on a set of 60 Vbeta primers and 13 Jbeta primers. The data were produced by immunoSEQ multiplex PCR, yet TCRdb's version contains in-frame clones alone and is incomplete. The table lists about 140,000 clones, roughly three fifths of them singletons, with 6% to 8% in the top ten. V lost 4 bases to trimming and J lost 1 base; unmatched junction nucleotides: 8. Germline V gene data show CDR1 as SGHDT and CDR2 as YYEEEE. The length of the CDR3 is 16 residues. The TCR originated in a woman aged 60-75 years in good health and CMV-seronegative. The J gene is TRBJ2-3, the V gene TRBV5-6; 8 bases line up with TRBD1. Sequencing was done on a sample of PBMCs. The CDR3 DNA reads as TGTGCCAGCAGCCTCTCCGGACAGGGAGGCACAGATACGCAGTATTTT. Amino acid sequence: CASSLSGQGGTDTQYF.